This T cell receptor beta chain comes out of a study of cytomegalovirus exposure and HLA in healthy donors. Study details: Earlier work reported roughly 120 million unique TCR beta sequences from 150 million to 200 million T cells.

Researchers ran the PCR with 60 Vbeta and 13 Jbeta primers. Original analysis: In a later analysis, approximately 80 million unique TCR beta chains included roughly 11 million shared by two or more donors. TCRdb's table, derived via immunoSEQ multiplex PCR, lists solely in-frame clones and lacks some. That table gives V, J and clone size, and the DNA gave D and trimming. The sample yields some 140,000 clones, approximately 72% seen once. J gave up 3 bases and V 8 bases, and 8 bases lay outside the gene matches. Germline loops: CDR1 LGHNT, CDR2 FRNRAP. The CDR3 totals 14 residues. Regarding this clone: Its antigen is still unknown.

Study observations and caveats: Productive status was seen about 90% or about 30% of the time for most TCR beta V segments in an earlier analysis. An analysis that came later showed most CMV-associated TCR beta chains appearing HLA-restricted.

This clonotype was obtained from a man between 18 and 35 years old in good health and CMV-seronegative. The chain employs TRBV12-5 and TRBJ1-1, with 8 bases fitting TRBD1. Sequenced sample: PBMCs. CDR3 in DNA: TGTGCTAGTACCCCAGGGGGCCGTCACACTGAAGCTTTCTTT. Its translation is CASTPGGRHTEAFF.